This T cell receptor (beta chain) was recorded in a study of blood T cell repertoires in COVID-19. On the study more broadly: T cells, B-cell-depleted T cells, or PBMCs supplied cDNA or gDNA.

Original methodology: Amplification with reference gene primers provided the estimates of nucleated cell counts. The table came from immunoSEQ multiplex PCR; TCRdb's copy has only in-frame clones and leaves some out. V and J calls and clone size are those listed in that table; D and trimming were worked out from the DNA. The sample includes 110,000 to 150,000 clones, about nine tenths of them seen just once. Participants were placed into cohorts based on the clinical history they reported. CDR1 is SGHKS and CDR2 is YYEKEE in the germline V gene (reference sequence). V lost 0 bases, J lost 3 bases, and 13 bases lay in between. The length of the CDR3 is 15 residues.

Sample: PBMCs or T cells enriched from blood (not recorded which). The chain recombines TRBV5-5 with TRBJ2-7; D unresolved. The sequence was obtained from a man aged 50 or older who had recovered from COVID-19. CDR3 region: CASSLATGYGYEQYF. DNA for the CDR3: TGTGCCAGCAGCTTGGCTACGGGTTACGGCTACGAGCAGTACTTC.